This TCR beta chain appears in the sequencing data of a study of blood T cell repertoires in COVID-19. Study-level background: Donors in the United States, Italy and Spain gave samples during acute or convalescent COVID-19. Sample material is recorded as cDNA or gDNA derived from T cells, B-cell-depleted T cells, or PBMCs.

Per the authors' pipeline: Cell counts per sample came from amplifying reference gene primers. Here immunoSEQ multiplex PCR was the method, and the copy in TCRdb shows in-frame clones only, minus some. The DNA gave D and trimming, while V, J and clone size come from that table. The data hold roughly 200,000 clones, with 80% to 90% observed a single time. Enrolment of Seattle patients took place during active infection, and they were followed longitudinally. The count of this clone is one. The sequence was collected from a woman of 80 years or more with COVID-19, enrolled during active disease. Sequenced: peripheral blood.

This CDR3 is CAILKSAGGADTQYF. CDR3 nucleotides: TGTGCCATCCTCAAATCAGCAGGGGGCGCAGATACGCAGTATTTT. The chain links TRBV10-3 to TRBJ2-3; 8 nucleotides align to TRBD1. The germline V gene has CDR1 ENHRY and CDR2 SYGVKD. The CDR3 has 15 amino acids. The V and J ends lost 8 bases and 4 bases, in that order; junction bases with no gene match: 11.